This T cell receptor (beta chain) comes out of a study of shared clonotypes between healthy human individuals. Genomic DNA belonging to each subset was distributed in equal measure over several immunoSEQ plates. Profiled with immunoSEQ multiplex PCR; TCRdb holds only in-frame clones, not every one. The sample has hundreds of thousands of clones, around 79% seen once; the top ten hold around 13%. All of the donors resided in Nashville, Tennessee, and each was a Caucasian adult. Around 90 million PBMCs per unsorted sample were used for genomic DNA. Points on this clone: What it binds is not known.

Study observations and caveats: Donor clonotype sharing was expected to depend on sequencing depth.

The TCR comes from a woman aged 35 to 49 in good health. Some clones in this sample may be carry-over from other donors' samples. Material for sequencing was PBMCs.

The CDR3 DNA follows: TGCGCCAGCAGCTTGGTGGGGACTAGCCTAGCCAAAAACATTCAGTACTTC. Protein product: CASSLVGTSLAKNIQYF. The gene calls are TRBV5-1 and TRBJ2-4, with TRBD2 identical over 9 bases. The CDR3 runs to 17 residues. CDR1 SGHRS and CDR2 YFSETQ come from the germline V gene. With 0 bases clipped from V and 0 bases from J, the junction kept 4 bases outside the gene matches.